The rows below give T cell receptor beta chains drawn from one sample of a study of yellow fever vaccine responses in identical twins. TCRdb fed the RT-PCR reads into MiXCR, producing one record per CDR3 protein. The sample includes fewer than 1,500 distinct CDR3 sequences, 5.5% to 7.5% seen only once; the top ten take more than 9.5%. The material was T cells from blood (PBMCs), unsorted or a sorted subset (not recorded which), obtained before or after yellow fever vaccination (not recorded which). Receptors originate from a woman younger than 30 who received the yellow fever vaccine. Both conserved end residues are trimmed from each CDR3.

J gene | V gene | CDR3 protein
TRBJ2-7 | TRBV6-1 | ASRPGQAYEQY
TRBJ2-1 | TRBV29-1 | SAVDYPYNEQF
TRBJ2-7 | TRBV7-9 | ASTSLAGGPYEQY
TRBJ2-7 | TRBV29-1 | SVVEGGEAEQY
TRBJ2-2 | TRBV6-5 | ASSYLTPDTGELF
TRBJ2-7 | TRBV20-1 | SVRVLDYEQY
TRBJ2-1 | TRBV7-3 | ASSTGTSVYNEQF
TRBJ2-1 | TRBV11-3 | ASSLIRGPYNEQF
TRBJ2-7 | TRBV15 | ATSRGEAYEQY
TRBJ2-7 | TRBV15 | ATSSGPGAYEQY
TRBJ2-7 | TRBV11-2 | ASSHSSGTAYEQY
TRBJ2-5 | TRBV12-1 | ASRRSTGEETQY
TRBJ2-7 | TRBV9 | ASSVSGTPANEQY
TRBJ2-7 | TRBV10-2 | ASSSGTAAYEQY
TRBJ2-1 | TRBV12-2 | ASRLAAGGSLNEQF
TRBJ2-1 | TRBV20-1 | SKEGLAELNDEQF
TRBJ1-6 | TRBV7-6 | ASSGGSALH
TRBJ1-1 | TRBV14 | ASSQDLPTEAF
TRBJ2-7 | TRBV9 | ASSVGGGAYEQY
TRBJ2-5 | TRBV7-6 | ASTARRDQETQY
TRBJ2-2 | TRBV9 | ASSVGSPGELF
TRBJ2-1 | TRBV28 | ASSLLAQTRTTSYNEQF
TRBJ2-7 | TRBV2 | ASSDGGIAYEQY
TRBJ2-7 | TRBV29-1 | SVEGGGEQY
TRBJ2-7 | TRBV11-3 | ASSPGTVSYEQY
TRBJ2-3 | TRBV29-1 | SVEYRSTDTQY